This T cell receptor beta chain was found in a study of blood T cell repertoires in COVID-19. Across the whole study: Sources were T cells, B-cell-depleted T cells, or PBMCs; the material itself was cDNA or gDNA.

Trimming took off 6 bases at V and 5 bases at J, with 16 bases between the two ends. Germline V gives CDR1 MNHEY, CDR2 SVGAGI. There are 14 residues in the CDR3. Generated by immunoSEQ multiplex PCR, the TCRdb table keeps only in-frame clones and is missing some. The sample shows 52,000 or so clones, approximately 90% of them seen only once. The rearrangement joins TRBV6-5 to TRBJ1-2; D is perhaps TRBD1 (6 bases). The sequence came from a man aged 50-60 years with acute or convalescent COVID-19. The material sequenced was peripheral blood. The CDR3 nucleotides read TGTGCCAGCAGAGACCTAAGGACAGTATATGGCTACACCTTC. It yields the protein CASRDLRTVYGYTF.